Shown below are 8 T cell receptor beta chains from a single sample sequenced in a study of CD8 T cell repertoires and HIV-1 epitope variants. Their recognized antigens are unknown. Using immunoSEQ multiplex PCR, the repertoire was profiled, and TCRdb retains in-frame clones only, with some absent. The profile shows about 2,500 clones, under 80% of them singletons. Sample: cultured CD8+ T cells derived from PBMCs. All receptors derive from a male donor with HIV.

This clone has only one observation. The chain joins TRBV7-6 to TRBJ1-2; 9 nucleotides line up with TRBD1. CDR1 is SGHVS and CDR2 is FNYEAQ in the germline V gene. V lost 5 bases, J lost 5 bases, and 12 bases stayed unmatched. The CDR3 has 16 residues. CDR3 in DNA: TGTGCCAGCAGCCCGGGGACAGGGCTGAATTCTTATGGCTACACCTTC. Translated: CASSPGTGLNSYGYTF.

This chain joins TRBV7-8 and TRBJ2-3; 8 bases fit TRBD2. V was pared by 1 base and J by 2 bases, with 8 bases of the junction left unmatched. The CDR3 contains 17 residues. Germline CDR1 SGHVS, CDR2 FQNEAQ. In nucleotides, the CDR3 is TGTGCCAGCAGCTTAGGTTACGCGGGGGGTCCCACAGATACGCAGTATTTT. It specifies CASSLGYAGGPTDTQYF.

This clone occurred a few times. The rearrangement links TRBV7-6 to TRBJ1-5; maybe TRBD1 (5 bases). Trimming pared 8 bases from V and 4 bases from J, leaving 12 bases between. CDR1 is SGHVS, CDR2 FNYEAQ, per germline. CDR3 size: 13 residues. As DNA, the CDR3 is TGTGCCAGCTCCCCTTGGGGGAATCAGCCCCAGCATTTT. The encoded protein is CASSPWGNQPQHF.

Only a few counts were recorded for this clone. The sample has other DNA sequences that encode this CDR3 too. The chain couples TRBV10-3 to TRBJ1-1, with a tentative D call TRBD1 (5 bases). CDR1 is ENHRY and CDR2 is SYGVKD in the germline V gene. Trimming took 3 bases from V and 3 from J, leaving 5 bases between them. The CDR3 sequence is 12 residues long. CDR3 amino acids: CAISEGDTEAFF. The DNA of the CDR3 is TGTGCCATCAGTGAAGGGGACACTGAAGCTTTCTTT.

The CDR3 DNA sequence: TGTGCCAGCAGCTTGATGGTTGACAATGAGCAGTTCTTC. It encodes CASSLMVDNEQFF. The rearrangement joins TRBV5-4 to TRBJ2-1; D gene ambiguous. The germline V gene has CDR1 SGHNT and CDR2 YYREEE (reference sequence). The V gene lost 1 base and the J gene lost 5 bases, with 7 bases spanning the gap. The CDR3 is made up of 13 amino acids.

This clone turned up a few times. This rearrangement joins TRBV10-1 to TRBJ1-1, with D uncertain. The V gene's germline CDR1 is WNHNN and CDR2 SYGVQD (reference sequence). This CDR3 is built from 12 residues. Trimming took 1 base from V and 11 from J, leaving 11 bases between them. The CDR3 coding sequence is TGCGCCAGCAGTGAGTACGCGGGTCAGGCTTTCTTT. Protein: CASSEYAGQAFF.

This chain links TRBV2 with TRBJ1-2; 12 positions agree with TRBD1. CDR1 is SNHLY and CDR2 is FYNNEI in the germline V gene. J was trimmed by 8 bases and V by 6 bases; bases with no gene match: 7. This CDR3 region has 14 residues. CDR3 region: CASSDRDRGLGYTF. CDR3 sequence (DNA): TGTGCCAGCAGCGACCGGGACAGGGGGCTCGGCTACACCTTC.

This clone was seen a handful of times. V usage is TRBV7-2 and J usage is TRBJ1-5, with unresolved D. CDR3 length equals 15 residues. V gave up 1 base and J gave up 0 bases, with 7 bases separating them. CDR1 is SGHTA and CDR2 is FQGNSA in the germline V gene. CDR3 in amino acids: CASSLEGYSNQPQHF. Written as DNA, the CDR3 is TGTGCCAGCAGCTTAGAAGGTTATAGCAATCAGCCCCAGCATTTT.